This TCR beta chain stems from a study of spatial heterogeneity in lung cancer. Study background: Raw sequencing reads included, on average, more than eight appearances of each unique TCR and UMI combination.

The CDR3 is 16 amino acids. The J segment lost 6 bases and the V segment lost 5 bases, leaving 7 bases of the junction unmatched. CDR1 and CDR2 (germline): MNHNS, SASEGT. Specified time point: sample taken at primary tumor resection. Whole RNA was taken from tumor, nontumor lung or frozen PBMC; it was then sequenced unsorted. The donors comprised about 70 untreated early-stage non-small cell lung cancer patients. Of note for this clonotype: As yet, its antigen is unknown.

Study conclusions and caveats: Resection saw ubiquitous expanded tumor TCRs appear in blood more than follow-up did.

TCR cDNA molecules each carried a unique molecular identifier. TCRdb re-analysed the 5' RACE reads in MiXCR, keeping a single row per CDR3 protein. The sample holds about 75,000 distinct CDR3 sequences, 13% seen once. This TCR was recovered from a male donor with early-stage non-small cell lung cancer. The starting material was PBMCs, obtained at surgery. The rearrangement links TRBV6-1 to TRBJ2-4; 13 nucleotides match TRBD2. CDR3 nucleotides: TGTGCCAGCAGTTCACTAGCGGGAGGGCCTGTAAACATTCAGTACTTC. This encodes CASSSLAGGPVNIQYF.